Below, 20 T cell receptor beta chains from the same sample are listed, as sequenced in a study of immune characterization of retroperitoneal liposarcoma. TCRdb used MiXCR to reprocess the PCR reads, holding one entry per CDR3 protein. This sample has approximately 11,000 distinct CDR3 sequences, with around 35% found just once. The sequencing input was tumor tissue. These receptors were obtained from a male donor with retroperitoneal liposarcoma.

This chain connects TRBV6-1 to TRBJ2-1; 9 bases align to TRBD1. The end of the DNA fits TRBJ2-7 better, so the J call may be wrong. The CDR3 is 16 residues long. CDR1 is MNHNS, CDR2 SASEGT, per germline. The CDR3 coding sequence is TGTGCCAGCAGTGAATCCTCCGGGACAGGGAACGACGAGCAGTACTTC. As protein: CASSESSGTGNDEQYF.

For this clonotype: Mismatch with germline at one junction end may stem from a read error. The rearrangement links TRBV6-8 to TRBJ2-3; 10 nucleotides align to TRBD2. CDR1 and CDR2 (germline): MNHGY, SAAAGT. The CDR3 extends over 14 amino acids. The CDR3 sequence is CASSVIAGGYEQLF. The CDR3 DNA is TGTGCCAGCAGTGTGATAGCGGGGGGCTACGAGCAGCTCTTT.

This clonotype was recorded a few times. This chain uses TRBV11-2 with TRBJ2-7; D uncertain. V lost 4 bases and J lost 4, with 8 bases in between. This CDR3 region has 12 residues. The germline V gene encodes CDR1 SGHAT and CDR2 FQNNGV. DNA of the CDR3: TGTGCCAGCAGCTCAAAGGTTTACGAGCAGTACTTC. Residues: CASSSKVYEQYF. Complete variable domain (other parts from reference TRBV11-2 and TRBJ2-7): EAGVAQSPRYKIIEKRQSVAFWCNPISGHATLYWYQQILGQGPKLLIQFQNNGVVDDSQLPKDRFSAERLKGVDSTLKIQPAKLEDSAVYLCASSSKVYEQYFGPGTRLTVT.

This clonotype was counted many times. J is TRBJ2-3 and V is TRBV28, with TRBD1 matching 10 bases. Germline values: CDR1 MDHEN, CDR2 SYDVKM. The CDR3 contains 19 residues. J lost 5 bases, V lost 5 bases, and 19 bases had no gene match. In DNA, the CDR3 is TGTGCCAGCAGTCGTCCGGGACAGGGGCCCAAATGGCACAGAGATACGCAGTATTTT. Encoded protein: CASSRPGQGPKWHRDTQYF.

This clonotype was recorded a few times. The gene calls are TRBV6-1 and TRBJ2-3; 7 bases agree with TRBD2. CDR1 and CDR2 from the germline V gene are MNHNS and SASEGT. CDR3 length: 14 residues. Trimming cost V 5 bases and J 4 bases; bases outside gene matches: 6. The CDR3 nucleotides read TGTGCCAGCAGTCGGGGAGGGGATGCAGATACGCAGTATTTT. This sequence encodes CASSRGGDADTQYF.

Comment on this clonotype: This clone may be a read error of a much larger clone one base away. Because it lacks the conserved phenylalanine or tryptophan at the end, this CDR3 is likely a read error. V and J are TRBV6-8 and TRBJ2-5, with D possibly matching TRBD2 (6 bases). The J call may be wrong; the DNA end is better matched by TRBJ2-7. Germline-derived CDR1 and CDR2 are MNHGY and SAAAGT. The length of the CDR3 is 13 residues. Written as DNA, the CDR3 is TGTGCCAGTATCAGGGCGGGGTCCTACGAGCAGTACTCC. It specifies CASIRAGSYEQYS.

The CDR3: CASNIETSGNDEQFF. The CDR3 nucleotides are TGTGCCAGCAACATAGAGACTAGCGGGAACGATGAGCAGTTCTTC. V gene TRBV6-1 combines with J gene TRBJ2-1, with 11 positions matching TRBD2. Looked up from germline, CDR1 is MNHNS and CDR2 is SASEGT. After removal of 7 bases from V and 8 bases from J, the junction contained 10 bases not matched to a gene. The CDR3 has 15 amino acids.

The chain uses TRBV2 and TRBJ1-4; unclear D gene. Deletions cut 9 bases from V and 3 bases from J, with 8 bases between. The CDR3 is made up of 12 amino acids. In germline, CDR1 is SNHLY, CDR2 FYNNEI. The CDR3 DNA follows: TGTGCCAGTGCAGGATCTAATGAAAAACTGTTTTTT. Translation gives CASAGSNEKLFF. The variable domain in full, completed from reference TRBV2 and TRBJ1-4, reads EPEVTQTPSHQVTQMGQEVILRCVPISNHLYFYWYRQILGQKVEFLVSFYNNEISEKSEIFDDQFSVERPDGSNFTLKIRSTKLEDSAMYFCASAGSNEKLFFGSGTQLSVL.

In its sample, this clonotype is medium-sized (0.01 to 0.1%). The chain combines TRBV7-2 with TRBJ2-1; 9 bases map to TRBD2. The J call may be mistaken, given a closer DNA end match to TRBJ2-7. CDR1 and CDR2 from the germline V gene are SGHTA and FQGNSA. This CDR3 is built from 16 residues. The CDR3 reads CASSRSGRRSYNEQYF. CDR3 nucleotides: TGTGCCAGCAGCCGTAGCGGGAGAAGGTCCTACAATGAGCAGTACTTC.

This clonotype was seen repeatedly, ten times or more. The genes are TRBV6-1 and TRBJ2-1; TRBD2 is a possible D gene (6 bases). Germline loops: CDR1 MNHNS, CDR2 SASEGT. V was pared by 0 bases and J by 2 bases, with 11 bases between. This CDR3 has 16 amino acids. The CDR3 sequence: CASSEARGDPYNEQFF. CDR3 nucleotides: TGTGCCAGCAGTGAAGCGCGCGGGGACCCCTACAATGAGCAGTTCTTC.

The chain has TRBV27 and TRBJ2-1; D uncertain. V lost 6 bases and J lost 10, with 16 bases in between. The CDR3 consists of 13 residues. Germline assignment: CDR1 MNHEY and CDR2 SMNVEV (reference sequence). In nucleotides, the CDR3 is TGTGCCAGCAGCAAGTTGGTACAATTAGAGCAGTTCTTC. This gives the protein CASSKLVQLEQFF.

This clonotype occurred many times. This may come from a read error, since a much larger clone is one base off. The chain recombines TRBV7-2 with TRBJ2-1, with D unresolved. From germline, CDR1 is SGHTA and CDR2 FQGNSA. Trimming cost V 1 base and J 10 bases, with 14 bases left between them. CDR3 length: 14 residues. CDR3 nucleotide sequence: TGTGCCAGCAGCTTAGTTGTGGGCAAGTACGAGCAGTTCTTC. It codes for CASSLVVGKYEQFF.

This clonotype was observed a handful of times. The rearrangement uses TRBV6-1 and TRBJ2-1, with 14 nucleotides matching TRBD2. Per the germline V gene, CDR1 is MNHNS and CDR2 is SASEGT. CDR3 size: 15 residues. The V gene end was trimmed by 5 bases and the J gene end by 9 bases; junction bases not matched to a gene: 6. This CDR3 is CASSSGTSGSAEQFF. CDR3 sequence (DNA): TGTGCCAGCAGTTCCGGGACTAGCGGGAGCGCTGAGCAGTTCTTC.

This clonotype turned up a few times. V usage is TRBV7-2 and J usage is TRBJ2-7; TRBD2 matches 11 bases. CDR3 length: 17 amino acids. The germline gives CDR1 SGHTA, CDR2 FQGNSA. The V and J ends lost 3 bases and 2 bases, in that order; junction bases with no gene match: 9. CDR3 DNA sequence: TGTGCCAGCAGCTTCACTAGCGGGGGTACAAAAACCTACGAGCAGTACTTC. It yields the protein CASSFTSGGTKTYEQYF.

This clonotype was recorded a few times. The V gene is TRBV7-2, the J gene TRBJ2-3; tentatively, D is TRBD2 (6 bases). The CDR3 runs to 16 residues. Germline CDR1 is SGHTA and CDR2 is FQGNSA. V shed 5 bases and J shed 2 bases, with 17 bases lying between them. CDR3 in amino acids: CASSPRYGGNTDTQYF. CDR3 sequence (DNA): TGTGCCAGCAGCCCTAGGTACGGCGGGAACACAGATACGCAGTATTTT.

CDR3 bases: TGTGCCAGCAACTTAGCGGGAGCTGGCGATGAGCAGTTCTTC. The encoded protein is CASNLAGAGDEQFF. The V gene is TRBV6-1, the J gene TRBJ2-1, with 9 bases matching TRBD2. The CDR3 is 14 residues long. Trimming took 7 bases from V and 8 from J; bases not matched to a gene: 9. The germline V gene has CDR1 MNHNS and CDR2 SASEGT.

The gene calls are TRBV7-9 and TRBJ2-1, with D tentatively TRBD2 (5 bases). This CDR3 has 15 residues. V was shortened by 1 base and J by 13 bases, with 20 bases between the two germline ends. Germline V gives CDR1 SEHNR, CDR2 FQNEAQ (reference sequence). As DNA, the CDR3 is TGTGCCAGCAGCTTAGATCATCTGAGCGGAAGGACCCAGTTCTTC. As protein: CASSLDHLSGRTQFF.

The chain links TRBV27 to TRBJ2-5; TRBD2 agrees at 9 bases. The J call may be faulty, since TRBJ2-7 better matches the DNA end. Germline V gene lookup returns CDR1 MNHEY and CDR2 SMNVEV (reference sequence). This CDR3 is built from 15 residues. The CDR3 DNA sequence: TGTGCCAGCCGAATGCGGGGGGGGGGATCGTACGAGCAGTACTTC. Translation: CASRMRGGGSYEQYF.

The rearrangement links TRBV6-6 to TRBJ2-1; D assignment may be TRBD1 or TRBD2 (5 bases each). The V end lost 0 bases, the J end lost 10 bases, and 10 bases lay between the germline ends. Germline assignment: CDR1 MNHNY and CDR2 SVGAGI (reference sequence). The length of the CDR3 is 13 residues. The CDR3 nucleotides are TGTGCCAGCAGTTACTCGCGAGGGACCGAGCAGTTCTTC. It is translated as CASSYSRGTEQFF.

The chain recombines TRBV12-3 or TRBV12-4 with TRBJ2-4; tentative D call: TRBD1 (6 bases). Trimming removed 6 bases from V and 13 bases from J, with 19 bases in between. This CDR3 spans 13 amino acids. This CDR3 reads CASRPRTDNEQYF. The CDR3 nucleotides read TGTGCCAGCAGGCCGAGGACAGACAATGAGCAGTACTTC.